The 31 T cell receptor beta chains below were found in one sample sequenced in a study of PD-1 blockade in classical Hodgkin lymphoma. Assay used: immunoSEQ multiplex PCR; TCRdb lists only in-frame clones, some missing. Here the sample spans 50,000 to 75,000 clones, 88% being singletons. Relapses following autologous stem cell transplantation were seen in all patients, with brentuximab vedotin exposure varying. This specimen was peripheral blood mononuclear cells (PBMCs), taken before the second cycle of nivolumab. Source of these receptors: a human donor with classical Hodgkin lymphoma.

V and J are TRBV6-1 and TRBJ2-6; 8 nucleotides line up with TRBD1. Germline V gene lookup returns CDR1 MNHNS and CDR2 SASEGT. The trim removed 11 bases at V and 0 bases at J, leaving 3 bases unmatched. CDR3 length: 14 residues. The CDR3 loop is CASGGSSGANVLTF. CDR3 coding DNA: TGTGCCTCAGGGGGCTCCTCTGGGGCCAACGTCCTGACTTTC.

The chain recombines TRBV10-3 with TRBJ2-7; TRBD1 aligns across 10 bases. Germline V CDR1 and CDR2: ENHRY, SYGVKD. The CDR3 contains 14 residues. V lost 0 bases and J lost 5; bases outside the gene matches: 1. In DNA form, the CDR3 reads TGTGCCATCAGTGAGTCAGGGACAGGGGACGAGCAGTACTTC. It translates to CAISESGTGDEQYF.

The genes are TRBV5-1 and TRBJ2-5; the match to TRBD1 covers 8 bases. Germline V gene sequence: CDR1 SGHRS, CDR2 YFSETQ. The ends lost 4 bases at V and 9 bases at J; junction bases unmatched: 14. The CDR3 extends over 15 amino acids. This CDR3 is CASSTPQGAGEAQYF. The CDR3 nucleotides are TGCGCCAGCAGCACCCCGCAGGGGGCCGGTGAGGCCCAGTACTTC.

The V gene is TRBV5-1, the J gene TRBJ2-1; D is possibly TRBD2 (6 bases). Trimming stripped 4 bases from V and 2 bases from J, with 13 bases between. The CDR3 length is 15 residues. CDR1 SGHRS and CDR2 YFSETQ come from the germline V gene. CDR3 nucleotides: TGCGCCAGCAGCATCCCAGCGGGTACCTACAATGAGCAGTTCTTC. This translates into CASSIPAGTYNEQFF.

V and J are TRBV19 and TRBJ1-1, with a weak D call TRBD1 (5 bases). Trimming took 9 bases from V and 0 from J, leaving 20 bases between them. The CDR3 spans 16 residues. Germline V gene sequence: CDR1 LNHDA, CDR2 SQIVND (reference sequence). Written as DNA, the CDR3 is TGTGCCAGCGGGGGGGTGGGACTTGGCATGAACACTGAAGCTTTCTTT. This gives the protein CASGGVGLGMNTEAFF. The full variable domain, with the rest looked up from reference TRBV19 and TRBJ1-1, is DGGITQSPKYLFRKEGQNVTLSCEQNLNHDAMYWYRQDPGQGLRLIYYSQIVNDFQKGDIAEGYSVSREKKESFPLTVTSAQKNPTAFYLCASGGVGLGMNTEAFFGQGTRLTVV.

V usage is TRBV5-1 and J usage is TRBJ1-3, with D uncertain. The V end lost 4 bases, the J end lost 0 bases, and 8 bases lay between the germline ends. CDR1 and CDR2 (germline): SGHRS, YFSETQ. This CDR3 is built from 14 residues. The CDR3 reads CASSPDGSGNTIYF. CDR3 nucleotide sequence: TGCGCCAGCAGCCCGGACGGCTCTGGAAACACCATATATTTT.

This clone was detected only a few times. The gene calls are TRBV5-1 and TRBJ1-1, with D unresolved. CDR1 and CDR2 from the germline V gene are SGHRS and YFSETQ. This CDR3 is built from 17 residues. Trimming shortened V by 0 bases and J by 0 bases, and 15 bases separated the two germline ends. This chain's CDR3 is CASSLVSGRNMNTEAFF. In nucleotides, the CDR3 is TGCGCCAGCAGCTTGGTGTCCGGACGGAACATGAACACTGAAGCTTTCTTT. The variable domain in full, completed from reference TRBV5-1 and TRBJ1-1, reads KAGVTQTPRYLIKTRGQQVTLSCSPISGHRSVSWYQQTPGQGLQFLFEYFSETQRNKGNFPGRFSGRQFSNSRSEMNVSTLELGDSALYLCASSLVSGRNMNTEAFFGQGTRLTVV.

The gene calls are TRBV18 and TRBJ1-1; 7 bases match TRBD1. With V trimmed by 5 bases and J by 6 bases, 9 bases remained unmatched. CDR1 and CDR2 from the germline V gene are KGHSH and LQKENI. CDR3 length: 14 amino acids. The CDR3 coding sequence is TGTGCCAGCTCAGCAGCTTGGGACAGAGCTGAAGCTTTCTTT. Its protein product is CASSAAWDRAEAFF.

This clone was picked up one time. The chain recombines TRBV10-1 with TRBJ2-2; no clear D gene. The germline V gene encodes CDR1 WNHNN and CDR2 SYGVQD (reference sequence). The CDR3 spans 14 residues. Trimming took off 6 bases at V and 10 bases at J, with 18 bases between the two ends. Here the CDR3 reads CASRAPIELPELFF. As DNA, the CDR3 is TGCGCCAGCAGGGCCCCAATAGAGCTTCCGGAGCTGTTTTTT.

The CDR3 loop reads CASSALTSGGRETQYF. The CDR3 nucleotides read TGCGCCAGCAGCGCTTTGACTAGCGGGGGCCGCGAGACCCAGTACTTC. The genes are TRBV5-1 and TRBJ2-5; 12 positions agree with TRBD2. The trim removed 4 bases at V and 5 bases at J, leaving 9 bases unmatched. Germline V gives CDR1 SGHRS, CDR2 YFSETQ. The length of the CDR3 is 16 residues.

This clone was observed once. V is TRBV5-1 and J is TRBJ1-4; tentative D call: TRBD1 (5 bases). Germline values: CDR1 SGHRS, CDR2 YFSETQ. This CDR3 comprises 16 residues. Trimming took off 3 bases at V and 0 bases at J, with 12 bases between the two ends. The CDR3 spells CASSSDVGATNEKLFF. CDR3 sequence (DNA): TGCGCCAGCAGCTCAGACGTGGGGGCAACTAATGAAAAACTGTTTTTT.

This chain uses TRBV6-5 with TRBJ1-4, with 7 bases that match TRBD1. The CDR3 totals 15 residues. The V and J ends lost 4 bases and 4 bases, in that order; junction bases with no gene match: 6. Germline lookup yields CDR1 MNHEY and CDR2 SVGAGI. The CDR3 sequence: CASSSYRGNNEKLFF. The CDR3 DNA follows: TGTGCCAGCAGTTCTTACAGGGGTAATAATGAAAAACTGTTTTTT.

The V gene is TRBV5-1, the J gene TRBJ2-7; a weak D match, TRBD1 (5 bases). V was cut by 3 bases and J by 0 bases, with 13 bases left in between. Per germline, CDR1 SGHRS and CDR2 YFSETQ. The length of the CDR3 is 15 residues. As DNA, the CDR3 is TGCGCCAGCAGCTACCTGCAGGGCAACTCCTACGAGCAGTACTTC. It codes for CASSYLQGNSYEQYF.

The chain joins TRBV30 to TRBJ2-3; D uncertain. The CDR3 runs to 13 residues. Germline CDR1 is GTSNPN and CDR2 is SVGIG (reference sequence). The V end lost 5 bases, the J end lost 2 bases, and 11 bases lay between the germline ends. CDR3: CAWDSLNTDTQYF. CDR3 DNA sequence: TGTGCCTGGGACTCTCTCAACACAGATACGCAGTATTTT. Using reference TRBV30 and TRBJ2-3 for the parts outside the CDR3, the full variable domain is SQTIHQWPATLVQPVGSPLSLECTVEGTSNPNLYWYRQAAGRGLQLLFYSVGIGQISSEVPQNLSASRPQDRQFILSSKKLLLSDSGFYLCAWDSLNTDTQYFGPGTRLTVL.

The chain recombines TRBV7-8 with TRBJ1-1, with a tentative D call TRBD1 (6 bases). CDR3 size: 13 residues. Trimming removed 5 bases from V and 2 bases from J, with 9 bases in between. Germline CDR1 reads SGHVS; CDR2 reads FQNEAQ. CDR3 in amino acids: CASSRTVNTEAFF. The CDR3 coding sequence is TGTGCCAGCAGCCGGACAGTTAACACTGAAGCTTTCTTT.

The CDR3 DNA sequence: TGTGCCAGCAGCTTAGCGGGGGGCACATACAATGAGCAGTTCTTC. This encodes CASSLAGGTYNEQFF. This chain connects TRBV11-2 to TRBJ2-1; maybe TRBD2 (7 bases). From germline, CDR1 is SGHAT and CDR2 FQNNGV. V was clipped by 1 base and J by 4 bases, with 11 bases between them. The CDR3 is 15 amino acids.

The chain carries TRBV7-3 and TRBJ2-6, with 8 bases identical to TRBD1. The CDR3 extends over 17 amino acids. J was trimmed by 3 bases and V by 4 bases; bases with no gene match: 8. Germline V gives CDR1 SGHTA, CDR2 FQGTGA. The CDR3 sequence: CASSYPDRVVGANVLTF. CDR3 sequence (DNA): TGTGCCAGCAGCTACCCGGACAGGGTGGTTGGGGCCAACGTCCTGACTTTC.

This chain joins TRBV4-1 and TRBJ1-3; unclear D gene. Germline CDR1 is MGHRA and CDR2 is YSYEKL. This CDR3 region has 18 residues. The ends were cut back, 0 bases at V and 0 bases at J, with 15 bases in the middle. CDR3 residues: CASSQDSLRRDSGNTIYF. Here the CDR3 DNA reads TGCGCCAGCAGCCAAGATTCTCTGCGTCGGGACTCTGGAAACACCATATATTTT.

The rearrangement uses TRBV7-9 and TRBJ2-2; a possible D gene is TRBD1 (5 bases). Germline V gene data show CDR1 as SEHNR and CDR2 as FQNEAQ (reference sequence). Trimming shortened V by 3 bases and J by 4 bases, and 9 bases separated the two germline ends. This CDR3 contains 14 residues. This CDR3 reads CASSFDRLTGELFF. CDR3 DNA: TGTGCCAGCAGCTTCGACAGACTCACCGGGGAGCTGTTTTTT. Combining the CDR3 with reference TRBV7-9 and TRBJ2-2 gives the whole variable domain DTGVSQNPRHKITKRGQNVTFRCDPISEHNRLYWYRQTLGQGPEFLTYFQNEAQLEKSRLLSDRFSAERPKGSFSTLEIQRTEQGDSAMYLCASSFDRLTGELFFGEGSRLTVL.

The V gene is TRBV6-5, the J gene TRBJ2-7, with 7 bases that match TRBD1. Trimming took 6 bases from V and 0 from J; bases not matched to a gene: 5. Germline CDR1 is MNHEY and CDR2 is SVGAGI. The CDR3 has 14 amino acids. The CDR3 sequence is CASRGTASSYEQYF. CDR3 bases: TGTGCCAGCAGGGGGACAGCCAGCTCCTACGAGCAGTACTTC.

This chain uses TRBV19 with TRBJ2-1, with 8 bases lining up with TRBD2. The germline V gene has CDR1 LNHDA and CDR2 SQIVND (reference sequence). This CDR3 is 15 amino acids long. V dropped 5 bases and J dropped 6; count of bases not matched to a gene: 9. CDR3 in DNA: TGTGCCAGTAGTTCTCCCGGGGGGGCCCTCAATGAGCAGTTCTTC. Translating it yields CASSSPGGALNEQFF.

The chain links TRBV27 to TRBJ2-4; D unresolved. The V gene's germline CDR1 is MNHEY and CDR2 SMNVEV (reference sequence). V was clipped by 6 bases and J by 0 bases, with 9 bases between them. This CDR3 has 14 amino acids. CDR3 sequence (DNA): TGTGCCAGCAGGAACGGCCCAGCCAAAAACATTCAGTACTTC. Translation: CASRNGPAKNIQYF.

The DNA for the CDR3 is TGTGCCAGCAGCTTATCAGGGGGCGTCACAGATACGCAGTATTTT. This codes for CASSLSGGVTDTQYF. V gene TRBV7-8 combines with J gene TRBJ2-3; 8 bases map to TRBD1. From germline, CDR1 is SGHVS and CDR2 FQNEAQ. The CDR3 runs 15 residues. The junction had 3 bases not matched to a gene; V was cut back by 2 bases and J by 2 bases.

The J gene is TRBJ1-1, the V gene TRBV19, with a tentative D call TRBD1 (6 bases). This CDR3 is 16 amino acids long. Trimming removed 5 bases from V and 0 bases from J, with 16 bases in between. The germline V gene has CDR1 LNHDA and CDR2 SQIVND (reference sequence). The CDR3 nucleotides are TGTGCCAGTAGTCCCGGGACATCTAAATTGAACACTGAAGCTTTCTTT. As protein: CASSPGTSKLNTEAFF.

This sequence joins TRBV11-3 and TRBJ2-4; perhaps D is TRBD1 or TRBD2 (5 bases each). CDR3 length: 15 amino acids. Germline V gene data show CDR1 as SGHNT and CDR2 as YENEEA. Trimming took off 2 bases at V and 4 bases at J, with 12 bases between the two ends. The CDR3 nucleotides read TGTGCCAGCAGCTTATTCCCGGGACCTAAAAACATTCAGTACTTC. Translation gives CASSLFPGPKNIQYF.

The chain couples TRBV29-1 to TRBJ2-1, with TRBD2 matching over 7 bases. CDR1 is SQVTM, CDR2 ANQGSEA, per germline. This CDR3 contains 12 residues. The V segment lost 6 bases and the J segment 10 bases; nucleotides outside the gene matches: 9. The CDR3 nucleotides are TGCAGCGTCCCGAGGACCGGGGGGGAGCAGTTCTTC. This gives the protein CSVPRTGGEQFF.

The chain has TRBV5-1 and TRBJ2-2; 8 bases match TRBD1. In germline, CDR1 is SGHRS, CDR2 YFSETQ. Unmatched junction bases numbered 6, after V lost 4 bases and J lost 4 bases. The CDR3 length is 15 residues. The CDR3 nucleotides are TGCGCCAGCAGCCTCCGGACAGGGTTCACCGGGGAGCTGTTTTTT. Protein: CASSLRTGFTGELFF.

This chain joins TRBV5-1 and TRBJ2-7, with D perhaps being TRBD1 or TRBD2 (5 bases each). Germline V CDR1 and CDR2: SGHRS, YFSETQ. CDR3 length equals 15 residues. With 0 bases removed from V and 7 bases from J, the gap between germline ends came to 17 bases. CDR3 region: CASSLVSHKEGEQYF. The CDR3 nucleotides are TGCGCCAGCAGCTTGGTCTCCCATAAAGAGGGGGAGCAGTACTTC.

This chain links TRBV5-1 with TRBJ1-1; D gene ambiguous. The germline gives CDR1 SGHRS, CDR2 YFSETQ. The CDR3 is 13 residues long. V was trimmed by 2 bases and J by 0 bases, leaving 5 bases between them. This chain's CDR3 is CASSFTVNTEAFF. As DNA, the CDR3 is TGCGCCAGCAGCTTTACCGTGAACACTGAAGCTTTCTTT.

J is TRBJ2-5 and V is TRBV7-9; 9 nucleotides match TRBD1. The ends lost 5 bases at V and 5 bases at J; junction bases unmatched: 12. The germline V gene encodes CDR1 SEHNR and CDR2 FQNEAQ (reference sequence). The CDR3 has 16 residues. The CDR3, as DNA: TGTGCCAGCAGCCCGGGACAGGGACGCGATACGGAGACCCAGTACTTC. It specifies CASSPGQGRDTETQYF.

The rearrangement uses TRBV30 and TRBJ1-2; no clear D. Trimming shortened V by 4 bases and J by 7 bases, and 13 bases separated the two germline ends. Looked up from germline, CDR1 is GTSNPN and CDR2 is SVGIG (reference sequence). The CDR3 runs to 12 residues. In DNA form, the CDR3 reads TGTGCCTGGATGCTATGGGGTTTTGGCTACACCTTC. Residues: CAWMLWGFGYTF.